What follows are 3 T cell receptor beta chains derived from one specimen sequenced in a study of cytomegalovirus exposure and HLA in healthy donors. The PCR contained 60 Vbeta and 13 Jbeta primers. TCRdb's table, derived via immunoSEQ multiplex PCR, lists solely in-frame clones and lacks some. This table holds roughly 180,000 clones, 80% to 90% found once. The sequenced sample consisted of PBMCs. All receptors come from a man younger than 30 in good health and CMV-seropositive.

The V and J genes are TRBV5-6 and TRBJ2-7; 10 positions match TRBD1. CDR3 size: 15 residues. V was pared by 6 bases and J by 0 bases, with 6 bases of the junction left unmatched. Germline-derived CDR1 and CDR2 are SGHDT and YYEEEE. CDR3 nucleotides: TGTGCCAGCATCCGGTGGACAGGGGGCTCCTACGAGCAGTACTTC. Its translation: CASIRWTGGSYEQYF.

V gene TRBV15 combines with J gene TRBJ2-1; 8 bases line up with TRBD2. The CDR3 covers 14 residues. CDR1 and CDR2 (germline): LNHNV, YYDKDF (reference sequence). V was pared by 7 bases and J by 7 bases, with 9 bases of the junction left unmatched. The CDR3 DNA reads TGTGCCACCACTCCTCCCGGGGGGGCAAATGAGCAGTTCTTC. It specifies CATTPPGGANEQFF.

The chain is built from TRBV6-1 and TRBJ2-7, with 13 bases that match TRBD2. This CDR3 is 15 amino acids long. V lost 6 bases to trimming and J lost 3 bases; unmatched junction nucleotides: 5. Germline V gene data show CDR1 as MNHNS and CDR2 as SASEGT. The CDR3, as DNA: TGTGCCAGCAGGCCCGGGACTAGCGGGGTCTACGAGCAGTACTTC. It translates to CASRPGTSGVYEQYF.